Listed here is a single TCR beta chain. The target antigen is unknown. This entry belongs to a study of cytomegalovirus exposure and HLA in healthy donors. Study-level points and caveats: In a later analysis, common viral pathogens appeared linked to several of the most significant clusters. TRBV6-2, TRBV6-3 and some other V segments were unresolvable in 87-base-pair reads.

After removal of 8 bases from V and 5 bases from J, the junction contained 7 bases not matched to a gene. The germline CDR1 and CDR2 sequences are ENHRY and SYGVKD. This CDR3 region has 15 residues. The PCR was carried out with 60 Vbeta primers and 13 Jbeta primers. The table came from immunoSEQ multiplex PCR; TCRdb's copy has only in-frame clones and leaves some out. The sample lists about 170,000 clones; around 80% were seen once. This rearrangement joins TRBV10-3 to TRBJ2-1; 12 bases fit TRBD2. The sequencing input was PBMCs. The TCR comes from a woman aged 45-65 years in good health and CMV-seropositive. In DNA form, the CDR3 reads TGTGCCATCCGACCTGGACTAGCGGGGCACAATGAGCAGTTCTTC. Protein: CAIRPGLAGHNEQFF.